This TCR beta chain is from a study of T cell changes during pregnancy in multiple sclerosis. Sequencing was performed with immunoSEQ multiplex PCR; in TCRdb, only in-frame clones are kept and a portion is missing. The sample shows 25,000 to 35,000 clones, around 90% of them seen only once. J was trimmed by 5 bases and V by 6 bases; bases with no gene match: 12. The CDR3 length is 17 residues. CDR1 WNHNN and CDR2 SYGVQD come from the germline V gene (reference sequence). Material: CD4+ T cells from peripheral blood mononuclear cells, obtained in the third trimester of pregnancy. This sequence originates from a female donor in good health, enrolled as a control in a pregnancy study. This chain connects TRBV10-1 to TRBJ2-3, with 12 bases fitting TRBD2. Here the CDR3 reads CASRGTSGRSGEDTQYF. CDR3 bases: TGCGCCAGCAGGGGAACTAGCGGGAGGTCTGGGGAAGATACGCAGTATTTT.